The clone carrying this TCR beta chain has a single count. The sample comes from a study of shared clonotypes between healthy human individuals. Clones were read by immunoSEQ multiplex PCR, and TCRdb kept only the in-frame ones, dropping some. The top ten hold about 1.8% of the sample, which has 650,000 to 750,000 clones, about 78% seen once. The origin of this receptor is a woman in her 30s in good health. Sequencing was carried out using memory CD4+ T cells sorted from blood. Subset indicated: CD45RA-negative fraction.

The CDR3 nucleotides are TGCGCCAGCAGCTCCGGACTAGCGGGAGAGGCCTACAATGAGCAGTTCTTC. Translating it yields CASSSGLAGEAYNEQFF. The V call is TRBV5-1, the J call TRBJ2-1, with 13 positions matching TRBD2. After removal of 3 bases from V and 2 bases from J, the junction contained 5 bases not matched to a gene. Per the germline V gene, CDR1 is SGHRS and CDR2 is YFSETQ. The CDR3 runs 17 residues. Based on the CDR3 plus reference TRBV5-1 and TRBJ2-1, the full variable domain is KAGVTQTPRYLIKTRGQQVTLSCSPISGHRSVSWYQQTPGQGLQFLFEYFSETQRNKGNFPGRFSGRQFSNSRSEMNVSTLELGDSALYLCASSSGLAGEAYNEQFFGPGTRLTVL.